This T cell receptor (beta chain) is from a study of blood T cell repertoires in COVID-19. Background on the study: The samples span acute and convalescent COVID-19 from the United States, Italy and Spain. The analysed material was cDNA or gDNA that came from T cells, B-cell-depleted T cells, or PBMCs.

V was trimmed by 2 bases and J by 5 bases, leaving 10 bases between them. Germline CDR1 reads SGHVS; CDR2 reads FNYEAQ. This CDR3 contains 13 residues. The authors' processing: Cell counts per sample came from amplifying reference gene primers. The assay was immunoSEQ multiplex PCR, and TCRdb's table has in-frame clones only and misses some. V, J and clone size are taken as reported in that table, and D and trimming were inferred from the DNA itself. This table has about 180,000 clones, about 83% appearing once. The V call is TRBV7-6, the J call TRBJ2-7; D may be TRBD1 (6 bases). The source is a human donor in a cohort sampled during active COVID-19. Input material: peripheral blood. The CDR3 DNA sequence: TGTGCCAGCAGCTTAACAGGGACCAACGAGCAGTACTTC. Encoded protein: CASSLTGTNEQYF.